What follows are 12 T cell receptor beta chains derived from one specimen sequenced in a study of cytomegalovirus exposure and HLA in healthy donors. 60 Vbeta and 13 Jbeta primers were used in PCR. Generated by immunoSEQ multiplex PCR, the TCRdb table keeps only in-frame clones and is missing some. The table shows some 200,000 clones, with around 62% occurring only once. Specimen: PBMCs. These receptors were taken from a man aged 35 to 55 in good health and CMV-seronegative.

The chain has TRBV11-2 and TRBJ1-1, with D uncertain. V lost 0 bases and J lost 1, with 9 bases in between. This CDR3 comprises 15 residues. CDR1 is SGHAT, CDR2 FQNNGV, per germline. CDR3 DNA sequence: TGTGCCAGCAGCTTAGATCTGGGCGAGAACACTGAAGCTTTCTTT. It translates to CASSLDLGENTEAFF.

V gene TRBV7-2 combines with J gene TRBJ2-3; 10 nucleotides align to TRBD2. The germline V gene encodes CDR1 SGHTA and CDR2 FQGNSA. This CDR3 contains 15 residues. With 6 bases clipped from V and 2 bases from J, the junction kept 5 bases outside the gene matches. The CDR3 loop is CASSSSGRATDTQYF. CDR3 DNA: TGTGCCAGCAGTTCCAGCGGGAGGGCCACAGATACGCAGTATTTT.

The V call is TRBV5-5, the J call TRBJ2-7; 9 bases are shared with TRBD2. This CDR3 contains 15 residues. V shed 0 bases and J 3 bases; nucleotides not matched to a gene: 4. Per germline, CDR1 SGHKS and CDR2 YYEKEE (reference sequence). The CDR3 here is CASSLGLAVHYEQYF. CDR3 in DNA: TGTGCCAGCAGCTTGGGACTAGCGGTGCACTACGAGCAGTACTTC.

The V and J genes are TRBV4-1 and TRBJ1-1; a weak D match, TRBD1 (6 bases). CDR3 length equals 15 residues. Germline V gene data show CDR1 as MGHRA and CDR2 as YSYEKL. V was pared by 4 bases and J by 3 bases, with 15 bases between. CDR3 residues: CASSPDGTPYTEAFF. The CDR3 nucleotides read TGCGCCAGCAGCCCCGACGGGACACCTTACACTGAAGCTTTCTTT.

This rearrangement joins TRBV6-5 to TRBJ2-5; D is uncertain. The germline V gene encodes CDR1 MNHEY and CDR2 SVGAGI. The ends were cut back, 2 bases at V and 5 bases at J, with 12 bases in the middle. CDR3 size: 14 residues. The CDR3 reads CASSYLLDGETQYF. DNA for the CDR3: TGTGCCAGCAGTTACCTCCTAGATGGGGAGACCCAGTACTTC.

The chain has TRBV30 and TRBJ2-2, with 12 bases matching TRBD1. V trimming: 0 bases; J trimming: 6 bases; junction bases outside the gene matches: 11. This CDR3 comprises 18 residues. The germline V gene has CDR1 GTSNPN and CDR2 SVGIG (reference sequence). The CDR3 nucleotides are TGTGCCTGGAGTGTACTGGGACAGGGGGCCCTGAAAGCCGGGGAGCTGTTTTTT. Its protein product is CAWSVLGQGALKAGELFF.

This clone was seen once. V and J are TRBV29-1 and TRBJ2-7, with no clear D. CDR1 and CDR2 (germline): SQVTM, ANQGSEA. The CDR3 contains 11 residues. V was cut by 6 bases and J by 5 bases, with 11 bases left in between. The CDR3 spells CSVVRVDEQYF. As DNA, the CDR3 is TGCAGCGTAGTCCGGGTGGACGAGCAGTACTTC.

The V and J genes are TRBV30 and TRBJ2-6; TRBD2 agrees at 8 bases. Germline loops: CDR1 GTSNPN, CDR2 SVGIG (reference sequence). The CDR3 is made up of 17 amino acids. V trimming: 1 base; J trimming: 4 bases; junction bases outside the gene matches: 9. The CDR3 DNA follows: TGTGCCTGGAGTGAGACGGGGGGGTCTGGCGGGGCCAACGTCCTGACTTTC. Protein product: CAWSETGGSGGANVLTF.

This sequence joins TRBV7-2 and TRBJ2-7, with D possibly matching TRBD2 (5 bases). V was pared by 0 bases and J by 0 bases, with 9 bases between. CDR1 and CDR2 (germline): SGHTA, FQGNSA. The CDR3 is made up of 15 amino acids. CDR3: CASSLAPSFSYEQYF. Here the CDR3 DNA reads TGTGCCAGCAGCTTAGCCCCTAGCTTCTCCTACGAGCAGTACTTC.

This clone was seen only once. This chain links TRBV28 with TRBJ2-5, with 10 bases aligning to TRBD2. Trimming cost V 5 bases and J 5 bases; bases outside gene matches: 11. Germline values: CDR1 MDHEN, CDR2 SYDVKM. This CDR3 is 16 amino acids long. The CDR3 region is CASSTPERGGEETQYF. The CDR3 region has the DNA TGTGCCAGCAGTACCCCCGAGCGGGGGGGCGAGGAGACCCAGTACTTC.

V gene TRBV7-7 combines with J gene TRBJ2-1, with TRBD2 as a possible D gene (6 bases). The CDR3 runs to 15 residues. Germline values: CDR1 SSHAT, CDR2 FNYEAQ (reference sequence). V lost 4 bases, J lost 5 bases, and 15 bases lay in between. This CDR3 reads CASSSLAGGNNEQFF. CDR3 nucleotides: TGTGCCAGCAGCTCGCTAGCTGGGGGGAACAATGAGCAGTTCTTC.

The CDR3 here is CASSRGDSSYEQYF. DNA for the CDR3: TGTGCCAGCAGCCGCGGCGACTCGAGTTACGAGCAGTACTTC. The chain uses TRBV7-2 and TRBJ2-7; D remains ambiguous. Trimming cost V 5 bases and J 4 bases, with 15 bases left between them. This CDR3 contains 14 residues. Germline V lookup: CDR1 SGHTA, CDR2 FQGNSA.